This TCR gamma chain emerged from a study of gamma-delta T cells after stem cell transplantation. This clone was counted a few times. Only one base separates this from a far larger clonotype, so it likely reflects a read error. TCRdb re-called the RT-PCR reads using CATT. The repertoire includes some 400 gamma-chain clones, 2% to 2.5% of them detected once, and about 37% sits in the top ten. Germline-derived CDR1 and CDR2 are GITISATS and ISYDGTV (reference sequence). The CDR3 sequence is 17 residues long. V dropped 0 bases and J dropped 9; count of bases not matched to a gene: 8. This sequence was found in a human donor. It is not recorded whose cells these are; they may come from a transplant donor. The chain recombines TRGV9 with TRGJP. Input material: gamma-delta T cells. CDR3 region: CALWEVQMGLGKKIKVF. CDR3 in DNA: TGTGCCTTGTGGGAGGTGCAAATGGGGTTGGGCAAAAAAATCAAGGTATTT.